The source of this T cell receptor beta chain is a study of blood T cell repertoires in COVID-19. Trimming took off 1 base at V and 1 base at J, with 8 bases between the two ends. Germline V gene sequence: CDR1 SGHTA, CDR2 FQGNSA. The CDR3 totals 14 residues. TCRdb's copy holds only in-frame clones and misses some; the assay was immunoSEQ multiplex PCR. The repertoire holds 150,000 to 200,000 clones, with roughly 78% as singletons. Sequenced material: PBMCs or T cells enriched from blood (not recorded which). The rearrangement joins TRBV7-2 to TRBJ2-7; D remains unclear. The source is a woman in her 70s in a cohort exposed to, infected with or recovered from COVID-19 (not recorded which). CDR3 coding DNA: TGTGCCAGCAGCTTAGATCCCGGGTCCTACGAGCAGTACTTC. Translated: CASSLDPGSYEQYF.